These 10 T cell receptor beta chains came from one sample sequenced in a study of cytomegalovirus exposure and HLA in healthy donors. With 60 Vbeta and 13 Jbeta primers, the PCR was carried out. Here immunoSEQ multiplex PCR was the method, and the copy in TCRdb shows in-frame clones only, minus some. The table shows about 110,000 clones, with about 76% occurring only once. The sequencing input was PBMCs. All receptors come from a man younger than 40 in good health and CMV-seropositive.

This clone occurred a few times. This chain connects TRBV30 to TRBJ2-3, with 7 bases lining up with TRBD2. This CDR3 region has 14 residues. J was trimmed by 2 bases and V by 8 bases; bases with no gene match: 10. Germline V gene lookup returns CDR1 GTSNPN and CDR2 SVGIG (reference sequence). The CDR3 sequence is CAPQSGAHTDTQYF. The CDR3, as DNA: TGTGCCCCACAAAGCGGGGCCCACACAGATACGCAGTATTTT.

J is TRBJ1-2 and V is TRBV7-2; D remains unclear. The V and J ends lost 1 base and 5 bases respectively, with 11 bases between them. The CDR3 is 14 amino acids. Germline CDR1 SGHTA, CDR2 FQGNSA. CDR3 residues: CASSLGYSQYGYTF. The CDR3 bases are TGTGCCAGCAGCTTAGGGTACAGCCAGTATGGCTACACCTTC.

This clone was observed a few times. The V gene is TRBV6-5, the J gene TRBJ1-6; no firm D call. Trimming took 2 bases from V and 9 from J, leaving 8 bases between them. Germline V gene lookup returns CDR1 MNHEY and CDR2 SVGAGI. CDR3 length: 13 residues. CDR3 region: CASSYGEGSPLHF. CDR3 nucleotides: TGTGCCAGCAGTTACGGGGAGGGTTCACCCCTCCACTTT.

DNA for the CDR3: TGCGCCAGCAGTCCACGGTCTAATGAAAAACTGTTTTTT. This codes for CASSPRSNEKLFF. The chain links TRBV5-1 to TRBJ1-4; D gene uncertain. V lost 5 bases to trimming and J lost 3 bases, with 8 bases between them. This CDR3 is 13 amino acids long. Germline V gives CDR1 SGHRS, CDR2 YFSETQ.

V is TRBV6-5 and J is TRBJ2-3, with a tentative D call TRBD1 (5 bases). The CDR3 covers 15 residues. Germline V gives CDR1 MNHEY, CDR2 SVGAGI. V shed 6 bases and J shed 1 base, with 14 bases lying between them. CDR3 nucleotides: TGTGCCAGCAGCCCACAGGAAAGTGGCACAGATACGCAGTATTTT. Amino acids: CASSPQESGTDTQYF.

This chain uses TRBV4-3 with TRBJ1-4; 7 nucleotides agree with TRBD1. Germline-derived CDR1 and CDR2 are LGHNA and YSLEER. The length of the CDR3 is 17 residues. The trim removed 2 bases at V and 4 bases at J, leaving 10 bases unmatched. CDR3 DNA: TGCGCCAGCAGCCAAAGCACTGTAGGGGGCGTTAATGAAAAACTGTTTTTT. Amino acids: CASSQSTVGGVNEKLFF.

Of note for this clone: Other DNA sequences in this specimen translate into the identical CDR3. The chain is built from TRBV6-1 and TRBJ1-6; possibly TRBD1 for D (6 bases). CDR3 length: 15 amino acids. Deletions cut 2 bases from V and 5 bases from J, with 10 bases between. Germline-derived CDR1 and CDR2 are MNHNS and SASEGT. The DNA for the CDR3 is TGTGCCAGCAGTGAACAACAGGGAAATAATTCACCCCTCCACTTT. Encoded protein: CASSEQQGNNSPLHF.

The CDR3 coding sequence is TGCGCCAGCAGCCCTGGACTAGCGGGGTTGGGGGAGACCCAGTACTTC. Its protein is CASSPGLAGLGETQYF. The V and J genes are TRBV5-1 and TRBJ2-5, with 12 bases identical to TRBD2. Germline V gene data show CDR1 as SGHRS and CDR2 as YFSETQ. The V and J ends lost 4 bases and 5 bases, in that order; junction bases with no gene match: 9. The CDR3 totals 16 residues.

This clone was recorded a few times. The chain combines TRBV9 with TRBJ2-1; 9 bases are a match to TRBD1. Per germline, CDR1 SGDLS and CDR2 YYNGEE. Trimming took 4 bases from V and 3 from J; bases not matched to a gene: 5. CDR3 length: 15 amino acids. The CDR3 sequence is CASSPGQGIYNEQFF. Written as DNA, the CDR3 is TGTGCCAGCAGCCCGGGACAGGGAATCTACAATGAGCAGTTCTTC.

This clone was detected only a few times. The gene calls are TRBV5-8 and TRBJ2-7, with 12 nucleotides matching TRBD2. This CDR3 region has 15 residues. The V and J ends lost 3 bases and 4 bases, in that order; junction bases with no gene match: 5. CDR1 SGHTS and CDR2 YDEGEE come from the germline V gene. For the CDR3, the DNA is TGTGCCAGCAGCTCGAGGACTAGCGGGAAGTACGAGCAGTACTTC. Protein: CASSSRTSGKYEQYF.